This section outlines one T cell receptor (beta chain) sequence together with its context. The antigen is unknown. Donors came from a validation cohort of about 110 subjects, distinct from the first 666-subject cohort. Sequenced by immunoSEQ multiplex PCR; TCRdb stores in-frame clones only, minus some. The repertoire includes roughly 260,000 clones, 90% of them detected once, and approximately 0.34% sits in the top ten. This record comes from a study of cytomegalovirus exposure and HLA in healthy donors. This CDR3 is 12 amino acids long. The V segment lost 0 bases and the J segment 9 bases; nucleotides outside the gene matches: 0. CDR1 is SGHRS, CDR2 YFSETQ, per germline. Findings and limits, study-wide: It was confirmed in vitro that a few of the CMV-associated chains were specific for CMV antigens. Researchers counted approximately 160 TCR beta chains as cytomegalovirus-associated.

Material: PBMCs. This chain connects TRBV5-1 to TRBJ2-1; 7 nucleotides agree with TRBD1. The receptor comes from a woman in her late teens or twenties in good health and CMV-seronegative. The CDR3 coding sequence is TGCGCCAGCAGCTTGGACAGGGGTGAGCAGTTCTTC. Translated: CASSLDRGEQFF. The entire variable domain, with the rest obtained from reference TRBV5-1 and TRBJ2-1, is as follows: KAGVTQTPRYLIKTRGQQVTLSCSPISGHRSVSWYQQTPGQGLQFLFEYFSETQRNKGNFPGRFSGRQFSNSRSEMNVSTLELGDSALYLCASSLDRGEQFFGPGTRLTVL.